This T cell receptor (beta chain) comes out of a study of response to subunit inactivated influenza vaccine. TCRdb recomputed calls from the RT-PCR reads with MiXCR, one row per CDR3 protein. The sample records fewer than 600,000 distinct CDR3 sequences, roughly 7.6% being singletons. The trim removed 8 bases at V and 1 base at J, leaving 8 bases unmatched. The CDR3 consists of 16 residues. The V gene's germline CDR1 is MNHNS and CDR2 SASEGT. In this sample, this clonotype turned up a few times. A much bigger clone sits one base away, suggesting this may be a read error. The material was PBMCs from blood, obtained roughly 24 months after vaccination. V gene TRBV6-1 combines with J gene TRBJ2-5, with TRBD2 matching over 12 bases. The source is a man in his fifties or sixties who received an inactivated influenza vaccine. In nucleotides, the CDR3 is TGTGCCAGCGGTCCTCTAGCGGGAGGGATCCAAGAGACCCAGTACTTC. As protein: CASGPLAGGIQETQYF.